Here is one T cell receptor beta chain with its context. The data stem from a study of cytomegalovirus exposure and HLA in healthy donors. The PCR ran on 60 Vbeta and 13 Jbeta primers. Clones were read by immunoSEQ multiplex PCR, and TCRdb kept only the in-frame ones, dropping some. The sample consists of about 130,000 clones, about four fifths of them appearing once. The germline CDR1 and CDR2 sequences are SGHRS and YFSETQ. The ends were cut back, 0 bases at V and 0 bases at J, with 6 bases in the middle. This CDR3 is 15 amino acids long. V usage is TRBV5-1 and J usage is TRBJ1-4; no reliable D call. This sequence originates from a man aged 18 to 29 in good health and CMV-seronegative. Material: PBMCs. Here the CDR3 reads CASSLATATNEKLFF. The CDR3 DNA follows: TGCGCCAGCAGCTTGGCCACTGCAACTAATGAAAAACTGTTTTTT.